These T cell receptor beta chains were read from a single sample in a study of T cells in tuberculosis. This table comes from immunoSEQ multiplex PCR, and its TCRdb copy is limited to in-frame clones, with some not included. The repertoire holds about 20,000 clones, with 85% to 90% as singletons. The material sequenced was PBMCs. These receptors originate from a donor between 10 and 35 years old with latent tuberculosis or without tuberculosis infection. Both conserved end residues are part of each CDR3. D genes are given only for firm matches. Expanded clones are given a class, and other clones once, few, many or no size at all.

j_gene	abundance	len	d_gene	v_gene	CDR3aa	CDR3nt
TRBJ1-2	-	12	-	TRBV19	CASSLGGYGYTF	TGTGCCAGTAGTCTGGGCGGGTATGGCTACACCTTC
TRBJ1-2	-	14	-	TRBV28	CASAWGLGGGGYTF	TGTGCCAGCGCTTGGGGTCTGGGGGGTGGTGGCTACACCTTC
TRBJ2-1	-	14	-	TRBV7-3	CASSSHRGPNEQFF	TGTGCCAGCAGCTCCCATAGGGGCCCTAATGAGCAGTTCTTC
TRBJ1-2	-	13	-	TRBV29-1	CSVAPQDDYGYTF	TGCAGCGTTGCCCCCCAGGATGACTATGGCTACACCTTC
TRBJ1-5	-	13	-	TRBV11-2	CASSLERNQPQHF	TGTGCCAGCAGCTTAGAACGGAATCAGCCCCAGCATTTT
TRBJ2-7	-	16	-	TRBV4-3	CASSQDRVSSSYEQYF	TGCGCCAGCAGCCAAGACCGGGTCAGCTCCTCCTACGAGCAGTACTTC
TRBJ2-3	-	13	TRBD1	TRBV7-2	CASGRQGGDTQYF	TGTGCCAGCGGCAGACAGGGGGGAGATACGCAGTATTTT
TRBJ1-6	-	19	TRBD1	TRBV4-3	CASSQSSSRGQPFNSPLHF	TGCGCCAGCAGCCAATCCTCATCCAGGGGGCAGCCATTTAATTCACCCCTCCACTTT
TRBJ2-6	-	16	-	TRBV27	CASSRGWAPGANVLTF	TGTGCCAGCAGTAGGGGCTGGGCGCCCGGGGCCAACGTCCTGACTTTC
TRBJ2-5	-	15	TRBD2	TRBV6-5	CASSTGTSVRETQYF	TGTGCCAGCAGCACCGGGACTAGCGTCCGAGAGACCCAGTACTTC
TRBJ1-6	few	14	-	TRBV30	CAWSVQRGYSPLHF	TGTGCCTGGAGTGTACAAAGGGGCTATTCACCCCTCCACTTT
TRBJ1-5	few	14	-	TRBV19	CASSLQGLGQPQHF	TGTGCCAGTAGCTTACAGGGCCTGGGACAGCCCCAGCATTTT
TRBJ1-2	few	21	-	TRBV23-1	CASSPYRWALAALAAYYGYTF	TGCGCCAGCAGTCCCTATCGCTGGGCTCTAGCGGCCCTTGCCGCTTACTATGGCTACACCTTC
TRBJ2-7	-	16	-	TRBV25-1	CASSEETGPSPYEQYF	TGTGCCAGCAGTGAAGAAACAGGGCCCAGTCCCTACGAGCAGTACTTC
TRBJ1-2	-	14	-	TRBV5-8	CASSLIQANYGYTF	TGTGCCAGCAGCTTGATCCAGGCAAACTATGGCTACACCTTC
TRBJ2-5	-	15	-	TRBV6-5	CASSYSVMGHLDKYF	TGTGCCAGCAGTTACTCGGTGATGGGTCATCTGGACAAGTACTTC
TRBJ2-7	-	14	TRBD1	TRBV25-1	CASSQWTGGDEQYF	TGTGCCAGCAGCCAATGGACAGGGGGAGACGAGCAGTACTTC
TRBJ1-4	-	16	-	TRBV15	CATSRGRVATNEKLFF	TGTGCCACCAGCAGAGGGAGGGTGGCAACTAATGAAAAACTGTTTTTT
TRBJ1-5	-	15	TRBD1	TRBV7-8	CASSYRGDSNQPQHF	TGTGCCAGCAGCTACAGGGGCGATAGCAATCAGCCCCAGCATTTT
TRBJ1-5	-	16	-	TRBV19	CASSIKEGSGNQPQHF	TGTGCCAGTAGTATTAAGGAGGGTTCGGGCAATCAGCCCCAGCATTTT
TRBJ1-2	few	15	TRBD1	TRBV4-3	CASSQEKGQVYGYTF	TGCGCCAGCAGCCAAGAGAAGGGACAGGTTTATGGCTACACCTTC
TRBJ2-5	-	14	TRBD1	TRBV15	CATSRSRQGETQYF	TGTGCCACCAGCAGATCCCGACAGGGAGAGACCCAGTACTTC
TRBJ1-6	-	15	TRBD1	TRBV19	CASSRTGQGDSPLHF	TGTGCCAGTAGTCGCACGGGACAGGGGGATTCACCCCTCCACTTT
TRBJ1-5	-	15	-	TRBV27	CASSFRGLGNQPQHF	TGTGCCAGCAGTTTCAGGGGTTTAGGCAATCAGCCCCAGCATTTT
TRBJ1-6	-	15	-	TRBV5-6	CASSRGQLDNSPLHF	TGTGCCAGCAGCCGCGGACAGCTCGACAATTCACCCCTCCACTTT
TRBJ1-1	-	15	-	TRBV7-8	CASSPWTEEPAEAFF	TGTGCCAGCAGCCCCTGGACAGAGGAACCGGCTGAAGCTTTCTTT
TRBJ2-1	-	13	-	TRBV5-1	CASSLQGTNEQFF	TGCGCCAGCAGCTTGCAGGGAACCAATGAGCAGTTCTTC
TRBJ2-7	-	17	TRBD2	TRBV5-6	CASSPAGVRDRTYEQYF	TGTGCCAGCAGCCCGGCGGGGGTCAGGGACCGAACCTACGAGCAGTACTTC
TRBJ1-2	-	14	TRBD1	TRBV6-6	CASSQQGVAYGYTF	TGTGCCAGCAGTCAACAGGGGGTGGCCTATGGCTACACCTTC
TRBJ2-2	-	14	-	TRBV19	CASRTRGNTGELFF	TGTGCCAGTAGAACCAGGGGGAACACCGGGGAGCTGTTTTTT
TRBJ2-3	-	19	TRBD2	TRBV4-1	CASRPTPGTSGARGDTQYF	TGCGCCAGCAGGCCAACCCCCGGGACTAGCGGGGCAAGGGGTGATACGCAGTATTTT
TRBJ2-7	-	18	TRBD1	TRBV6-1	CASSEALPGQGSGHEQYF	TGTGCCAGCAGTGAAGCGCTTCCAGGACAGGGGTCGGGCCACGAGCAGTACTTC
TRBJ1-2	few	14	TRBD1	TRBV9	CASTGTGHNYGYTF	TGTGCCAGCACCGGGACAGGCCATAACTATGGCTACACCTTC
TRBJ1-2	few	16	TRBD1	TRBV4-1	CASSLHRDRSNYGYTF	TGCGCCAGCAGCCTGCACCGGGACAGATCTAACTATGGCTACACCTTC
TRBJ2-2	-	15	-	TRBV7-2	CASSFGQGSSGELFF	TGTGCCAGCAGCTTCGGGCAGGGCAGCAGCGGGGAGCTGTTTTTT
TRBJ2-3	once	14	-	TRBV12-5	CASGPRLGGDTQYF	TGTGCTAGTGGTCCGAGACTCGGTGGAGATACGCAGTATTTT
TRBJ1-3	-	12	-	TRBV29-1	CSARTAGNTIYF	TGCAGCGCCAGGACAGCTGGAAACACCATATATTTT
TRBJ2-5	-	11	-	TRBV2	CASNAGQTQYF	TGTGCCAGCAACGCAGGCCAGACCCAGTACTTC